This T cell receptor (beta chain) emerged from a study of CD8+CD57+ T cells in acquired aplastic anemia. Background on the study: Sorted CD4+ and CD8+ cell DNA averaged around 3.5 ug.

This clonotype was seen repeatedly, ten times or more. Genomic DNA, serving as template, underwent TCR beta VDJ and CDR3 profiling. TCRdb itself ran the reads through MiXCR, one entry per CDR3 protein. The table lists about 170,000 distinct CDR3 sequences, around 45% of them singletons. The germline CDR1 and CDR2 sequences are LNHNV and YYDKDF (reference sequence). V was trimmed by 2 bases and J by 2 bases, leaving 20 bases between them. The CDR3 has 18 amino acids. Material for sequencing was sorted CD4+, CD8+, or CD8+CD57+ T cells (not recorded which) from PBMCs. J is TRBJ2-3 and V is TRBV15, with D perhaps TRBD1 (6 bases). This TCR was recovered from a human donor in good health. The CDR3 sequence: CATSRNPDRRPHTDTQYF. DNA for the CDR3: TGTGCCACCAGCAGAAACCCCGACAGGAGACCCCACACAGATACGCAGTATTTT.